Below, 15 T cell receptor beta chains from the same sample are listed, as sequenced in a study of cytomegalovirus exposure and HLA in healthy donors. The PCR was carried out with 60 Vbeta primers and 13 Jbeta primers. Method: immunoSEQ multiplex PCR; TCRdb's copy keeps in-frame clones and lacks some. The repertoire has 150,000 to 200,000 clones, 60% to 85% of them found once; the top ten carry roughly 0.82%. The sequenced sample consisted of PBMCs. These receptor sequences come from a female donor in good health and CMV-seronegative.

The chain uses TRBV2 and TRBJ2-7; D is perhaps TRBD2 (6 bases). This CDR3 is built from 15 residues. Germline values: CDR1 SNHLY, CDR2 FYNNEI. Trimming took 6 bases from V and 2 from J, leaving 17 bases between them. The CDR3 coding sequence is TGTGCCAGCAGGGTTCGTGGAGGGGAAACCTACGAGCAGTACTTC. Its protein is CASRVRGGETYEQYF.

The V gene is TRBV27, the J gene TRBJ1-5; the D is unclear. V lost 3 bases to trimming and J lost 0 bases, with 6 bases between them. This CDR3 is built from 14 residues. Looked up from germline, CDR1 is MNHEY and CDR2 is SMNVEV (reference sequence). CDR3 DNA: TGTGCCAGCAGTTTTCTCTCTAGCAATCAGCCCCAGCATTTT. It is translated as CASSFLSSNQPQHF.

The rearrangement joins TRBV15 to TRBJ1-2; 7 bases are shared with TRBD1. The CDR3 loop spans 15 amino acids. Germline V gives CDR1 LNHNV, CDR2 YYDKDF (reference sequence). Trimming cost V 0 bases and J 4 bases; bases outside gene matches: 5. CDR3 in amino acids: CATSRDRDSVYGYTF. The CDR3, as DNA: TGTGCCACCAGCAGAGACCGGGACAGCGTCTATGGCTACACCTTC.

This chain connects TRBV19 to TRBJ2-4; TRBD1 is a possible D gene (6 bases). CDR1 is LNHDA and CDR2 is SQIVND in the germline V gene (reference sequence). Trimming stripped 3 bases from V and 1 base from J, with 13 bases between. The CDR3 is 16 residues long. The CDR3 DNA reads as TGTGCCAGTAGTATCTTCAGGGGCAATGCCAAAAACATTCAGTACTTC. This gives the protein CASSIFRGNAKNIQYF.

The chain joins TRBV4-3 to TRBJ1-5, with unresolved D. CDR3 length equals 16 residues. Germline V gives CDR1 LGHNA, CDR2 YSLEER. The ends were cut back, 4 bases at V and 0 bases at J, with 13 bases in the middle. CDR3 region: CASSPEAADSNQPQHF. The DNA for the CDR3 is TGCGCCAGCAGCCCAGAGGCTGCGGATAGCAATCAGCCCCAGCATTTT.

This clone was recorded once. The chain recombines TRBV5-4 with TRBJ1-6; 9 nucleotides agree with TRBD1. Trimming cost V 4 bases and J 5 bases; bases outside gene matches: 16. This CDR3 has 19 amino acids. Germline CDR1 and CDR2: SGHNT and YYREEE (reference sequence). The CDR3 DNA sequence: TGTGCCAGCAGCCCGCTGACGGCGGGACAGGGACTCCATAATTCACCCCTCCACTTT. Translation gives CASSPLTAGQGLHNSPLHF. Full variable domain (rest looked up from reference TRBV5-4 and TRBJ1-6): ETGVTQSPTHLIKTRGQQVTLRCSSQSGHNTVSWYQQALGQGPQFIFQYYREEENGRGNFPPRFSGLQFPNYSSELNVNALELDDSALYLCASSPLTAGQGLHNSPLHFGNGTRLTVT.

Only a few counts were recorded for this clone. V and J are TRBV5-1 and TRBJ2-3, with D possibly matching TRBD2 (5 bases). Trimming pared 0 bases from V and 0 bases from J, leaving 8 bases between. Germline V lookup: CDR1 SGHRS, CDR2 YFSETQ. CDR3 size: 15 residues. CDR3 sequence: CASSLGLSSTDTQYF. CDR3 nucleotide sequence: TGCGCCAGCAGCTTGGGACTATCTAGCACAGATACGCAGTATTTT.

The rearrangement joins TRBV7-6 to TRBJ1-2; TRBD1 might be the D (5 bases). Germline V gene data show CDR1 as SGHVS and CDR2 as FNYEAQ. The CDR3 contains 13 residues. Between the trimmed V and J ends, which lost 5 bases and 4 bases, there was a span of 11 bases. This chain's CDR3 is CASSADNLYGYTF. The CDR3 nucleotides read TGTGCCAGCAGCGCGGACAATCTCTATGGCTACACCTTC. Drawing the rest from reference TRBV7-6 and TRBJ1-2, the complete variable domain is GAGVSQSPRYKVTKRGQDVALRCDPISGHVSLYWYRQALGQGPEFLTYFNYEAQQDKSGLPNDRFSAERPEGSISTLTIQRTEQRDSAMYRCASSADNLYGYTFGSGTRLTVV.

To note about this clone: Other DNA sequences of this sample code for an identical CDR3. The rearrangement uses TRBV6-5 and TRBJ2-5, with a weak D call TRBD2 (5 bases). Per the germline V gene, CDR1 is MNHEY and CDR2 is SVGAGI. There are 16 residues in the CDR3. With 0 bases removed from V and 2 bases from J, the gap between germline ends came to 13 bases. CDR3 bases: TGTGCCAGCAGTTACTCCCTCACGGGGAAACAAGAGACCCAGTACTTC. Protein sequence: CASSYSLTGKQETQYF.

CDR3 residues: CSSQGATDTQYF. Here the CDR3 DNA reads TGCAGCTCACAGGGAGCCACAGATACGCAGTATTTT. J is TRBJ2-3 and V is TRBV29-1, with a possible D match to TRBD1 (6 bases). The CDR3 length is 12 residues. Per germline, CDR1 SQVTM and CDR2 ANQGSEA. V lost 8 bases and J 2 bases, leaving 11 bases between the germline ends.

This chain uses TRBV7-2 with TRBJ1-1, with D perhaps matching TRBD1 (5 bases). Deletions cut 3 bases from V and 4 bases from J, with 9 bases between. The CDR3 runs 13 residues. In germline, CDR1 is SGHTA, CDR2 FQGNSA. CDR3 residues: CASSFAGPTEAFF. In DNA, the CDR3 is TGTGCCAGCAGCTTTGCAGGGCCCACTGAAGCTTTCTTT.

The rearrangement joins TRBV25-1 to TRBJ2-7; D is perhaps TRBD1 (6 bases). The CDR3 totals 14 residues. V was clipped by 6 bases and J by 1 base, with 13 bases between them. Germline lookup yields CDR1 MGHDK and CDR2 SYGVNS. DNA for the CDR3: TGTGCCAGCAGACTTACAGGGAATTCCTACGAGCAGTACTTC. Protein: CASRLTGNSYEQYF.

The chain is built from TRBV5-6 and TRBJ2-4; D might be TRBD2 (5 bases). This CDR3 is built from 14 residues. Germline V gene sequence: CDR1 SGHDT, CDR2 YYEEEE. The V end lost 3 bases, the J end lost 9 bases, and 16 bases lay between the germline ends. This CDR3 is CASSSWTGQVIQYF. CDR3 DNA sequence: TGTGCCAGCAGCTCATGGACTGGTCAGGTCATTCAGTACTTC.

The chain uses TRBV5-1 and TRBJ1-6; the D gene is possibly TRBD1 (5 bases). The V and J ends lost 4 bases and 12 bases respectively, with 20 bases between them. There are 15 residues in the CDR3. Germline V gene lookup returns CDR1 SGHRS and CDR2 YFSETQ. The DNA of the CDR3 is TGCGCCAGCAGCGCCGGAGGAGGGGAGCTCAAACCCCTCCACTTT. Its protein product is CASSAGGGELKPLHF.

The chain links TRBV7-2 to TRBJ2-7, with a tentative D call TRBD1 (6 bases). Germline V gives CDR1 SGHTA, CDR2 FQGNSA. The CDR3 extends over 14 amino acids. Trimming shortened V by 5 bases and J by 3 bases, and 14 bases separated the two germline ends. The CDR3 spells CASSPLGTSYEQYF. In nucleotides, the CDR3 is TGTGCCAGCAGCCCGCTCGGGACAAGCTACGAGCAGTACTTC.